The 2 T cell receptor beta chains presented below share a single source sample, sequenced in a study of T cells in Graves' hyperthyroidism and ophthalmopathy (dated 2019 in TCRdb). The method behind the library was multiplex PCR. Sequencing relied on an Illumina HiSeq 2000. The TCR beta CDR3 regions were amplified from the RNA transcripts. For the first round of RT-PCR on the TCR CDR3, the HTBI primer set was used together with the Qiagen OneStep RT-PCR kit. TCRdb passed the public sequencing reads through fastp at Q25 and MiXCR, retaining productive beta sequences. One record per CDR3 amino acid sequence lists the most common genes and DNA. The table for this sample lists approximately 590,000 distinct CDR3 sequences; just over 45% of them were counted only once. The biggest ten clones account for roughly 8.2% of the sample. Sequencing input: peripheral blood or thyroid tissue (not recorded which). Receptors were obtained from a woman aged 18-35 years with Graves' hyperthyroidism. Donor details come from another sample of the same person, matched by shared clones.

This clonotype was observed at least ten times. This chain uses TRBV29-1 with TRBJ1-2; tentatively, D is TRBD1 (6 bases). This CDR3 spans 13 amino acids. Germline CDR1 is SQVTM and CDR2 is ANQGSEA. The V end lost 6 bases, the J end lost 8 bases, and 19 bases lay between the germline ends. CDR3 coding DNA: TGCAGCGTGGAGGACAGTTTGCTTTGGGGCTACACCTTC. Translation: CSVEDSLLWGYTF.

This clonotype was seen at least ten times. The rearrangement joins TRBV7-8 to TRBJ1-2, with D tentatively TRBD1 (6 bases). V was trimmed by 1 base and J by 6 bases, leaving 12 bases between them. This CDR3 contains 14 residues. Germline CDR1 SGHVS, CDR2 FQNEAQ. DNA of the CDR3: TGTGCCAGCAGCTTAGTGTTGGCAGGGGATGGCTACACCTTC. This sequence encodes CASSLVLAGDGYTF.